This is a list of T cell receptor beta chains from one sample in a study of blood T cell repertoires in COVID-19. The assay was immunoSEQ multiplex PCR, and TCRdb's table has in-frame clones only and misses some. Among about 160,000 clones listed, 82% were seen once. Specimen: PBMCs or T cells enriched from blood (not recorded which). The source is a man aged 55 to 69 who had recovered from COVID-19. CDR3s include the opening cysteine and the closing phenylalanine or tryptophan. The D gene is left open where the match is weak. The listing skips clone size in some rows; elsewhere it reads once, few, many or a size class.

V	D	J	size	CDR3	DNA
TRBV6-2/TRBV6-3	-	TRBJ1-2	-	CASSQTGKNNYGYTF	TGTGCCAGCAGCCAAACAGGGAAGAATAACTATGGCTACACCTTC
TRBV5-1	TRBD2	TRBJ2-5	-	CASSLWTPGGQETQYF	TGCGCCAGCAGCTTGTGGACCCCGGGGGGTCAAGAGACCCAGTACTTC
TRBV5-6	TRBD2	TRBJ2-1	-	CAMQRGSGSYNEQFF	TGTGCCATGCAGCGGGGGAGTGGCTCCTACAATGAGCAGTTCTTC
TRBV18	-	TRBJ2-1	-	CASSPPLVADEQFF	TGTGCCAGCTCACCACCGTTAGTAGCGGATGAGCAGTTCTTC
TRBV29-1	TRBD1	TRBJ1-1	-	CSVEGEEYPWTGVTEAFF	TGCAGCGTTGAAGGAGAGGAGTATCCTTGGACAGGGGTGACTGAAGCTTTCTTT
TRBV3-1/TRBV3-2	TRBD2	TRBJ2-3	-	CASSQDRLAGADTQYF	TGTGCCAGCAGCCAAGATAGACTAGCGGGAGCAGATACGCAGTATTTT
TRBV11-2	-	TRBJ1-1	-	CASRFDRFMNTEAFF	TGTGCCAGCAGATTCGACAGGTTCATGAACACTGAAGCTTTCTTT
TRBV10-3	TRBD1	TRBJ1-6	-	CAISTGTGNSPLHF	TGTGCCATCAGTACCGGGACAGGGAATTCACCCCTCCACTTT
TRBV25-1	-	TRBJ2-2	-	CASRSEGASTGELFF	TGTGCCAGCAGATCGGAGGGGGCGAGTACCGGGGAGCTGTTTTTT
TRBV5-4	TRBD1	TRBJ1-4	-	CASSSGTGVHEKLFF	TGTGCCAGCAGCTCAGGGACAGGGGTCCATGAAAAACTGTTTTTT
TRBV27	TRBD2	TRBJ2-1	-	CASSLASGAEQFF	TGTGCCAGCAGTTTAGCTAGCGGGGCCGAGCAGTTCTTC
TRBV11-2	TRBD2	TRBJ2-2	-	CASSPLAGGSNTGELFF	TGTGCCAGCAGCCCCCTAGCGGGAGGCTCGAACACCGGGGAGCTGTTTTTT
TRBV28	-	TRBJ2-1	-	CASGDFNSYNEQFF	TGTGCCAGCGGGGACTTTAACTCCTACAATGAGCAGTTCTTC
TRBV6-5	-	TRBJ1-5	-	CATKEGHHQPQHF	TGTGCCACCAAGGAGGGGCACCATCAGCCCCAGCATTTT
TRBV6-5	-	TRBJ2-1	once	CASSSNREIYNEQFF	TGTGCCAGCAGTTCAAACAGGGAAATTTACAATGAGCAGTTCTTC
TRBV5-5	-	TRBJ2-7	-	CASSPLAAFSYEQYF	TGTGCCAGCAGCCCCCTGGCGGCCTTCTCCTACGAGCAGTACTTC
TRBV9	-	TRBJ2-3	once	CASSTLATSSTDTQYF	TGTGCCAGCAGCACGCTAGCGACATCTAGCACAGATACGCAGTATTTT
TRBV14	-	TRBJ1-1	-	CASSQDYSKLAFF	TGTGCCAGCAGCCAAGATTACTCGAAGCTAGCTTTCTTT
TRBV9	-	TRBJ1-4	-	CASSPTAGALEEKLFF	TGTGCCAGCAGCCCCACGGCAGGGGCATTAGAAGAAAAACTGTTTTTT
TRBV2	-	TRBJ1-6	few	CASSGREDSPLHF	TGTGCCAGCAGTGGCAGGGAGGATTCACCCCTCCACTTT
TRBV25-1	TRBD1	TRBJ1-2	few	CASSTYGTGYTF	TGTGCCAGCAGTACATACGGGACAGGGTACACCTTC
TRBV5-1	-	TRBJ2-2	-	CASSTIGGETGELFF	TGCGCCAGCAGCACCATCGGGGGAGAGACCGGGGAGCTGTTTTTT
TRBV2	TRBD1	TRBJ1-2	once	CASSADRIYGYTF	TGTGCCAGCAGTGCGGACAGGATCTATGGCTACACCTTC
TRBV30	TRBD1	TRBJ2-1	few	CAWSGDRAEQFF	TGTGCCTGGAGCGGGGACAGGGCGGAGCAGTTCTTC
TRBV5-1	-	TRBJ2-1	-	CASSLSGTAPNEQFF	TGCGCCAGCAGCTTGTCAGGGACTGCTCCGAATGAGCAGTTCTTC
TRBV27	-	TRBJ2-5	-	CASSFPNQETQYF	TGTGCCAGCAGTTTCCCAAACCAAGAGACCCAGTACTTC
TRBV5-8	-	TRBJ1-2	-	CASSWSQGRGVYGYTF	TGTGCCAGCAGCTGGTCACAAGGGCGGGGGGTTTATGGCTACACCTTC
TRBV2	-	TRBJ2-5	-	CASSPDRSQETQYF	TGTGCCAGCAGTCCTGACAGAAGCCAAGAGACCCAGTACTTC
TRBV28	-	TRBJ2-1	-	CASSGGLINNEQFF	TGTGCCAGCAGCGGAGGGCTCATCAACAATGAGCAGTTCTTC
TRBV3-1/TRBV3-2	-	TRBJ2-7	-	CASSQGPGSPYEQYF	TGTGCCAGCAGCCAAGGACCAGGATCTCCCTACGAGCAGTACTTC
TRBV29-1	TRBD1	TRBJ1-5	-	CSVTAGQGSNQPQHF	TGCAGCGTTACAGCGGGACAGGGGAGCAATCAGCCCCAGCATTTT
TRBV30	-	TRBJ1-3	-	CAWSVPRVHSGNTIYF	TGTGCCTGGAGTGTACCCCGGGTTCACTCTGGAAACACCATATATTTT
TRBV9	TRBD2	TRBJ2-1	few	CASSVYSAGDEQFF	TGTGCCAGCAGCGTATATTCGGCGGGGGATGAGCAGTTCTTC
TRBV19	TRBD1	TRBJ2-7	-	CASRETGTGAPYEQYF	TGTGCCAGTAGGGAGACGGGGACAGGGGCCCCCTACGAGCAGTACTTC
TRBV5-6	-	TRBJ2-5	many	CASSLGRGVYETQYF	TGTGCCAGCAGCTTAGGCAGGGGGGTTTATGAGACCCAGTACTTC
TRBV4-2	-	TRBJ1-2	-	CASSQEPANYGYTF	TGTGCCAGCAGCCAAGAACCAGCTAACTATGGCTACACCTTC
TRBV18	TRBD1	TRBJ1-4	-	CASSPESGTVREWLFF	TGTGCCAGCTCACCTGAGAGTGGGACAGTCCGGGAATGGCTGTTTTTT
TRBV7-6	-	TRBJ1-5	-	CASRGLGQNQPQHF	TGTGCCAGCAGGGGCCTAGGACAAAATCAGCCCCAGCATTTT
TRBV5-5	-	TRBJ1-5	-	CASSLGGESNQPQHF	TGTGCCAGCAGCTTGGGGGGAGAAAGCAATCAGCCCCAGCATTTT
TRBV24-1	-	TRBJ2-6	-	CATSDPRASGANVLTF	TGTGCCACCAGTGATCCGAGGGCGTCTGGGGCCAACGTCCTGACTTTC
TRBV7-6	-	TRBJ1-1	-	CASSPGGGRMNTEAFF	TGTGCCAGCAGCCCGGGGGGGGGTCGGATGAACACTGAAGCTTTCTTT
TRBV20-1	TRBD2	TRBJ2-5	few	CTSGEETQYF	TGCACCAGCGGGGAAGAGACCCAGTACTTC
TRBV24-1	-	TRBJ1-5	-	CATQAGGNNQPQHF	TGTGCCACCCAGGCAGGCGGGAACAATCAGCCCCAGCATTTT
TRBV30	TRBD1	TRBJ1-2	-	CAWSVLQSQGHGYGYTF	TGTGCCTGGAGTGTACTTCAGTCACAGGGGCATGGGTATGGCTACACCTTC
TRBV21-1	-	TRBJ1-5	-	CASSKKGHRDSNQPQHF	TGTGCCAGCAGCAAAAAGGGTCACAGGGATAGCAATCAGCCCCAGCATTTT
TRBV7-6	TRBD2	TRBJ2-3	-	CASSLGPGGVTDTQYF	TGTGCCAGCAGCTTAGGACCGGGAGGTGTAACAGATACGCAGTATTTT
TRBV9	-	TRBJ1-5	-	CASSEDRSNQPQHF	TGTGCCAGCAGCGAAGACAGGTCCAATCAGCCCCAGCATTTT
TRBV2	-	TRBJ2-7	-	CAIHDRLSEQYF	TGTGCCATACATGACAGGCTTAGCGAGCAGTACTTC
TRBV28	TRBD1	TRBJ1-1	-	CASSEQGVLEAFF	TGTGCCAGCAGTGAACAGGGGGTTCTGGAAGCTTTCTTT
TRBV5-4	TRBD2	TRBJ2-3	few	CASSLDVTSGRNTQYF	TGTGCCAGCAGCTTGGACGTGACTAGCGGGAGAAATACGCAGTATTTT
TRBV7-9	TRBD1	TRBJ2-1	few	CASSLAGTGPEQFF	TGTGCCAGCAGCTTAGCCGGGACAGGACCTGAGCAGTTCTTC
TRBV27	TRBD1	TRBJ2-3	-	CASSSPQGVTDTQYF	TGTGCCAGCAGTTCCCCTCAGGGGGTCACAGATACGCAGTATTTT
TRBV5-5	TRBD1	TRBJ1-5	-	CASSLVRAQGDTNQPQHF	TGTGCCAGCAGCTTGGTGAGGGCCCAGGGGGATACCAATCAGCCCCAGCATTTT
TRBV29-1	-	TRBJ2-2	-	CSVSPRQVTGELFF	TGCAGCGTTTCCCCGAGACAGGTCACCGGGGAGCTGTTTTTT
TRBV19	-	TRBJ1-4	-	CASSRLAATNEKLFF	TGTGCCAGTAGTCGGCTGGCGGCAACTAATGAAAAACTGTTTTTT
TRBV10-3	-	TRBJ1-2	-	CAISESGLLYGYTF	TGTGCCATCAGTGAGTCAGGACTGCTTTATGGCTACACCTTC
TRBV6-5	TRBD1	TRBJ1-5	-	CASSSGQGGNQPQHF	TGTGCCAGCAGTAGCGGACAGGGAGGCAATCAGCCCCAGCATTTT
TRBV28	-	TRBJ2-1	-	CASSSTGGHNEQFF	TGTGCCAGCAGTTCGACAGGTGGGCACAATGAGCAGTTCTTC
TRBV7-8	-	TRBJ1-1	-	CASSLKGISLGEAFF	TGTGCCAGCAGCCTTAAGGGGATTTCCCTTGGTGAAGCTTTCTTT
TRBV5-1	TRBD2	TRBJ2-7	-	CASSPGLATDYEQYF	TGCGCCAGCAGCCCAGGACTAGCGACAGACTACGAGCAGTACTTC